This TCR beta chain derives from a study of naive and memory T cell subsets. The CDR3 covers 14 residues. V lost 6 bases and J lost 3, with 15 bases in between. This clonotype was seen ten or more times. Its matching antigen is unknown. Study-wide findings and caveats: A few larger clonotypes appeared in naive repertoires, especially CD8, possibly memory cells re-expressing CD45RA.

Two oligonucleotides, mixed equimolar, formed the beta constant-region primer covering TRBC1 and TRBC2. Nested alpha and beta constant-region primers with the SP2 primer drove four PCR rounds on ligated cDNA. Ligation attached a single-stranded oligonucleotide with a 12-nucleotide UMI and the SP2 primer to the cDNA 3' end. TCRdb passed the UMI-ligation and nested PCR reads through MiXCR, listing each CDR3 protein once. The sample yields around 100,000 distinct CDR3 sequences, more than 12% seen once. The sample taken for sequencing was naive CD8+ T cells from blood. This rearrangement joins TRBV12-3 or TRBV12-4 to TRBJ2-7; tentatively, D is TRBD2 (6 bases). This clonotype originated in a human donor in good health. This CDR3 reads CASSPGLWGYEQYF. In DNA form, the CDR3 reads TGTGCCAGCAGCCCGGGACTCTGGGGCTACGAGCAGTACTTC.